What follows describes a single T cell receptor (beta chain). Its antigen is undetermined. The CDR3 covers 16 residues. V was shortened by 4 bases and J by 2 bases, with 14 bases between the two germline ends. Germline V gene lookup returns CDR1 MGHRA and CDR2 YSYEKL. The source of the sample is a study of T-cell memory formation after mild COVID-19. Overall study context: Clustering of TCRs was largely donor specific. Study findings and constraints: Cross-reactive memory appears to have joined, as suggested by some responding clones showing up in pre-infection memory. There was a balanced CD4/CD8 profile in clones contracting day 15 to 85, and later expanders leaned CD4+.

The authors produced TCR alpha and TCR beta cDNA libraries with sample barcodes and UMIs by 5'RACE using constant-segment primers. TCRdb passed the 5' RACE reads through MiXCR, listing each CDR3 protein once. Found here are 140,000 to 150,000 distinct CDR3 sequences, around 27% of them singletons; the top ten hold roughly 25%. The TCR originated in an adult woman who had mild COVID-19 (a few samples of this study predate the infection). Cell type and time point are not known. The gene calls are TRBV4-1 and TRBJ2-2; maybe TRBD2 (6 bases). The specimen sequenced was PBMCs or a T cell subset sorted from them (not recorded which). Written as DNA, the CDR3 is TGCGCCAGCAGCCCGTCACCGGGACTCAACACCGGGGAGCTGTTTTTT. This gives the protein CASSPSPGLNTGELFF.